The clone carrying this T cell receptor (beta chain) was seen repeatedly, ten times or more. TCRdb called the RT-PCR reads again in MiXCR, with one record for every CDR3 protein. Of about 680,000 distinct CDR3 sequences in the sample, approximately 15% were seen once. The receptor's source is a female donor in good health, serving as a healthy control. Sequencing was performed on memory CD4+ T cells from blood.

Here the CDR3 reads CASSSPQQGSYEQYF. CDR3 DNA sequence: TGTGCCAGCAGCTCACCGCAACAGGGGTCCTACGAGCAGTACTTC. This rearrangement joins TRBV7-2 to TRBJ2-7; 7 bases line up with TRBD1. CDR3 length: 15 amino acids. The trim removed 4 bases at V and 1 base at J, leaving 7 bases unmatched. Germline CDR1 and CDR2: SGHTA and FQGNSA.